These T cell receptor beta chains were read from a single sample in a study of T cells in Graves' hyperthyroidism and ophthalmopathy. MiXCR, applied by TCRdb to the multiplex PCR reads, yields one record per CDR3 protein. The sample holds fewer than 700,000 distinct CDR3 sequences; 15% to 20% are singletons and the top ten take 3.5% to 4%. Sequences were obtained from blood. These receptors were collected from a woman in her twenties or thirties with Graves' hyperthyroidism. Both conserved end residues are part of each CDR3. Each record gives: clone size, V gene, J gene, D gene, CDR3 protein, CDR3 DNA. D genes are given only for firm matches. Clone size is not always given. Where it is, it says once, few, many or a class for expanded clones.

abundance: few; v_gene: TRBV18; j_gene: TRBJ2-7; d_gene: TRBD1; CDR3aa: CASSLQGYPYEQYF; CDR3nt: TGTGCCAGCTCACTACAGGGGTACCCCTACGAGCAGTACTTC
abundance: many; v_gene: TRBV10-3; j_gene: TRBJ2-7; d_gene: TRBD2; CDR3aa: CAISVAGGPYEQYF; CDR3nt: TGTGCCATCAGTGTAGCGGGAGGGCCCTACGAGCAGTACTTC
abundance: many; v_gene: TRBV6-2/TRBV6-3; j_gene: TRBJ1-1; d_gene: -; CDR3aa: CASRISDVWGTEAFF; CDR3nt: TGTGCCAGCAGAATCTCTGACGTCTGGGGCACTGAAGCTTTCTTT
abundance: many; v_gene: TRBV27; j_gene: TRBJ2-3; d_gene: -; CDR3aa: CASKTSSLSTDTQYF; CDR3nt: TGTGCCAGCAAAACTAGCTCCTTGAGCACAGATACGCAGTATTTT
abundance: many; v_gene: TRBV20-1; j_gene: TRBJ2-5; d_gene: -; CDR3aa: CSATPLRGILGQYF; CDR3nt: TGCAGTGCTACCCCCCTCCGGGGCATTTTGGGACAGTACTTC
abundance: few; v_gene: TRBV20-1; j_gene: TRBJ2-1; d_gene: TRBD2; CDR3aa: CSAPSGSSYNEQFF; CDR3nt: TGCAGTGCTCCTAGCGGGAGCTCCTACAATGAGCAGTTCTTC
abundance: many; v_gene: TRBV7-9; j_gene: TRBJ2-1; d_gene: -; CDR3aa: CASSLVGVEGNEQFF; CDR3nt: TGTGCCAGCAGCTTAGTTGGTGTAGAAGGCAATGAGCAGTTCTTC
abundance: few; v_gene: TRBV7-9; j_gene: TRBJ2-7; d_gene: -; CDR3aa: CASSFSGLSSYEQYF; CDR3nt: TGTGCCAGCAGCTTCTCAGGGTTGAGCTCCTACGAGCAGTACTTC
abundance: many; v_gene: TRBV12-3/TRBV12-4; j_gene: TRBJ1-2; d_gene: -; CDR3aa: CASSPQGIDGYTF; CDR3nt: TGTGCCAGCAGTCCCCAGGGGATCGATGGCTACACCTTC
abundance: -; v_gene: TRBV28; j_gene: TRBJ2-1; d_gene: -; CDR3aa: CASRPTLPNEQFF; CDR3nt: TGTGCCAGCAGACCGACCCTGCCCAATGAGCAGTTCTTC
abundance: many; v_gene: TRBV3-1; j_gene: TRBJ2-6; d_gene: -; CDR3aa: CASSQRGSGANVLTF; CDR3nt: TGTGCCAGCAGCCAAAGGGGCTCCGGGGCCAACGTCCTGACTTTC
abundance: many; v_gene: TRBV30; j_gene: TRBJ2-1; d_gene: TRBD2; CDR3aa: CAWRPPVAGGPYNEQFF; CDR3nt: TGTGCCTGGAGGCCCCCTGTAGCGGGAGGCCCCTACAATGAGCAGTTCTTC
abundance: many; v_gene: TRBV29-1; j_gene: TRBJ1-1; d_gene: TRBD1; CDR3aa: CSVIQGNTGGTEAFF; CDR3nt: TGCAGCGTTATCCAAGGAAATACAGGGGGCACTGAAGCTTTCTTT
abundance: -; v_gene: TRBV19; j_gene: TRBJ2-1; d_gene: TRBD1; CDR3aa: CASSTDRGVGYNEQFF; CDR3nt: TGTGCCAGTAGTACGGACAGGGGTGTAGGCTACAATGAGCAGTTCTTC
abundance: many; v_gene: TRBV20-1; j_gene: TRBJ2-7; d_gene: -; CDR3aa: CSARDASAGTSEQYF; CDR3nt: TGCAGTGCTAGAGATGCTAGCGCCGGAACTTCCGAGCAGTACTTC
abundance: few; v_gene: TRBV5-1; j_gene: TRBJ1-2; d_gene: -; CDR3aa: CASSLELGKVYGYTF; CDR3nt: TGCGCCAGCAGCTTGGAGTTAGGGAAGGTCTATGGCTACACCTTC
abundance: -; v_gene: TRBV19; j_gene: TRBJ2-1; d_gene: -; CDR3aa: CASSPRRHEQFF; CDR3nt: TGTGCCAGTAGCCCCCGAAGGCACGAGCAGTTCTTC
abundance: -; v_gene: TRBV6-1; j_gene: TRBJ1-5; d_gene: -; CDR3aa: CASSNDVRNQPQHF; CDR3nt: TGTGCCAGCAGCAACGACGTGCGCAATCAGCCCCAGCATTTT
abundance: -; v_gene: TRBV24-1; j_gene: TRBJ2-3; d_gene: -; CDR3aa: CATSDFPGSSTDTQYF; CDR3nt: TGTGCCACCAGTGATTTCCCGGGGTCTAGCACAGATACGCAGTATTTT
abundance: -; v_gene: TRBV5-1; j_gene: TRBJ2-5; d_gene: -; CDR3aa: CASSGRAQETQYF; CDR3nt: TGCGCCAGCTCCGGCAGGGCTCAAGAGACCCAGTACTTC
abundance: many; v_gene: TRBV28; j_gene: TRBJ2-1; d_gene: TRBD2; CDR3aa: CASSLSGSVYNEQFF; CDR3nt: TGTGCCAGCAGTTTGAGCGGGAGCGTCTACAATGAGCAGTTCTTC
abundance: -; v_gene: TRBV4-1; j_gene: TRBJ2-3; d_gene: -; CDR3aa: CASSQDSAVRPDTQYF; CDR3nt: TGCGCCAGCAGCCAAGATTCCGCGGTACGACCAGATACGCAGTATTTT
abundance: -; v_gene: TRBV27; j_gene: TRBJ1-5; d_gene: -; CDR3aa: CASAWGGDQPQHF; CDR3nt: TGTGCCAGCGCGTGGGGGGGGGATCAGCCCCAGCATTTT
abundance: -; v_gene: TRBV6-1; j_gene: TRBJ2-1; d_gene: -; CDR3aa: CASTLPGASRINEQFF; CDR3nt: TGTGCCAGCACCCTCCCAGGGGCTAGTCGGATCAATGAGCAGTTCTTC
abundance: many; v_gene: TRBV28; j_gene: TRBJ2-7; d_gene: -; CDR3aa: CASSFRGRYEQYF; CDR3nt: TGTGCCAGCAGTTTCCGCGGACGCTACGAGCAGTACTTC
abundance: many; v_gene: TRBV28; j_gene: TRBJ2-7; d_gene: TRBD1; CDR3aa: CASKDRDREQYF; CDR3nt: TGTGCCAGCAAAGACAGGGATCGAGAGCAGTACTTC
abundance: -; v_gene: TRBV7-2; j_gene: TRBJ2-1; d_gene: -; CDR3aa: CASSLARWGYNEQFF; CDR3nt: TGTGCCAGCAGCTTAGCTCGTTGGGGCTACAATGAGCAGTTCTTC
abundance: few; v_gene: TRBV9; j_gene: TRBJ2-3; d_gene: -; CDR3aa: CASSVAEGGLADTQYF; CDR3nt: TGTGCCAGCAGCGTAGCTGAGGGCGGGTTGGCAGATACGCAGTATTTT
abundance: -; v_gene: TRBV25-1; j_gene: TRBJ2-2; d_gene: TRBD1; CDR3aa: CASSEFETGYYTGELFF; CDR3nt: TGTGCCAGCAGTGAATTCGAGACAGGGTACTACACCGGGGAGCTGTTTTTT
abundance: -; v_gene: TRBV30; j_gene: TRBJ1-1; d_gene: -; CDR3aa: CAAGKYTEAFF; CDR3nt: TGTGCCGCGGGAAAGTACACTGAAGCTTTCTTT
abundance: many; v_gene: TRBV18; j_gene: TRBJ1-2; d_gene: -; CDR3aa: CASSPLDRNYGYTF; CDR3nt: TGTGCCAGCTCACCACTCGACAGGAACTATGGCTACACCTTC
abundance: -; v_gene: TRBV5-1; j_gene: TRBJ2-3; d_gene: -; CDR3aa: CASTVEGGDAQYF; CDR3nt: TGCGCCAGCACCGTGGAGGGGGGGGATGCGCAGTATTTT
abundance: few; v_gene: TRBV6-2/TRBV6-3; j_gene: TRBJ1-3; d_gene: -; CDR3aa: CASSRGAKSGNTIYF; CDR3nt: TGTGCCAGCAGTCGTGGGGCAAAATCTGGAAACACCATATATTTT
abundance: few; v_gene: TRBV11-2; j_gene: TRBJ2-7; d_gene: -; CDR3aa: CASSYGWEQYF; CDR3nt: TGTGCCAGCAGCTATGGGTGGGAGCAGTACTTC
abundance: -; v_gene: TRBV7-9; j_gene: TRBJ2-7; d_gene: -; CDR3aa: CASSLDSGIYEQYF; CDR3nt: TGTGCCAGCAGCTTAGACAGTGGGATCTACGAGCAGTACTTC
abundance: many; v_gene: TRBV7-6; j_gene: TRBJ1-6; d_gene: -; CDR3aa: CASSASPAGSPLHF; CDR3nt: TGTGCCAGCAGCGCCAGCCCGGCGGGTTCACCCCTCCACTTT
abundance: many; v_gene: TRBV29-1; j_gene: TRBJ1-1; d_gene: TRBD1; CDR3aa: CSVGQGGNTEAFF; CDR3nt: TGCAGCGTCGGACAGGGTGGGAACACTGAAGCTTTCTTT
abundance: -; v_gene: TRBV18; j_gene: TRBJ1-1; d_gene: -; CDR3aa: CASSFEPGTAEAFF; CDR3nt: TGTGCCAGCTCATTCGAACCTGGGACGGCTGAAGCTTTCTTT
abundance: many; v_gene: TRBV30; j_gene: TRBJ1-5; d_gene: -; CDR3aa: CAWSLGIEQPQHF; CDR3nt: TGTGCCTGGAGTCTGGGAATCGAACAGCCCCAGCATTTT
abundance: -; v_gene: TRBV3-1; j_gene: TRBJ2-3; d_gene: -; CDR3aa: CASSQDWTGDTQYF; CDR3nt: TGTGCCAGCAGCCAAGACTGGACGGGAGATACGCAGTATTTT
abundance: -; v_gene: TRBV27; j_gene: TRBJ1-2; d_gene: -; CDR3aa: CASSLSLALNYGYTF; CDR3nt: TGTGCCAGCAGTTTATCCTTAGCCCTCAATTATGGCTACACCTTC
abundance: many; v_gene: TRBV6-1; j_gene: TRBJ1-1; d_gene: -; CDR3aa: CASSYEADIEAFF; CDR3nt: TGTGCCAGCAGTTACGAGGCAGACATTGAAGCTTTCTTT
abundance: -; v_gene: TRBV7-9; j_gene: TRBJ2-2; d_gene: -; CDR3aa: CASTLATGELFF; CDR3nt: TGTGCCAGCACCCTCGCCACCGGGGAGCTGTTTTTT
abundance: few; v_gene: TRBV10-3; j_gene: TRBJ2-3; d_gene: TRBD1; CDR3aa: CAISGTGGFSDTQYF; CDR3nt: TGTGCCATCAGCGGGACAGGGGGTTTCTCAGATACGCAGTATTTT
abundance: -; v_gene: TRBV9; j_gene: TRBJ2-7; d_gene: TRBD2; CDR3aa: CASSVDRKRTSGSRPTYEQYF; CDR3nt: TGTGCCAGCAGCGTAGATAGGAAACGGACTAGCGGGAGTCGTCCGACCTACGAGCAGTACTTC
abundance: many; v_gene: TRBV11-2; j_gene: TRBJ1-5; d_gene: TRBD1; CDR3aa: CASSPDRGLNQPQHF; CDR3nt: TGTGCCAGCAGCCCGGACAGGGGCCTTAATCAGCCCCAGCATTTT
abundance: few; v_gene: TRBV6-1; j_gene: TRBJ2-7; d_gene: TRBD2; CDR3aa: CASKGASGRNEQYF; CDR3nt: TGTGCCAGCAAAGGTGCTAGCGGGAGAAACGAGCAGTACTTC
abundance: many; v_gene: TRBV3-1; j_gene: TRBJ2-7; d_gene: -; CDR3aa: CASSRQSSSYEQYF; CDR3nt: TGTGCCAGCAGCCGACAGTCAAGCTCCTACGAGCAGTACTTC
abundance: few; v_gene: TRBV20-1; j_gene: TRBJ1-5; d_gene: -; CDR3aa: CSARDASQGTSNQPQHF; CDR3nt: TGCAGTGCTAGAGATGCCTCACAGGGAACTAGCAATCAGCCCCAGCATTTT
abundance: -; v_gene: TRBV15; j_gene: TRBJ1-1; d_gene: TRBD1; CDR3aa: CATSPWGTGNTEAFF; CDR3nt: TGTGCCACCAGCCCGTGGGGGACAGGGAACACTGAAGCTTTCTTT
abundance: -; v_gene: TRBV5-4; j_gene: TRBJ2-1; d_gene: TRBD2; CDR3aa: CASNLAGGVDEQFF; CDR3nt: TGTGCCAGCAACCTAGCGGGAGGGGTTGATGAGCAGTTCTTC
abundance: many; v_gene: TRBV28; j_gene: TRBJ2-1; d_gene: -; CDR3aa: CASSTLGLYNEQFF; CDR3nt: TGTGCCAGCAGCACCCTAGGCCTCTACAATGAGCAGTTCTTC
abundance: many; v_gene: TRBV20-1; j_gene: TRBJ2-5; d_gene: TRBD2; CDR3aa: CSGNRREVGQETQYF; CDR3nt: TGCAGCGGAAATCGGCGGGAGGTCGGTCAAGAGACCCAGTACTTC
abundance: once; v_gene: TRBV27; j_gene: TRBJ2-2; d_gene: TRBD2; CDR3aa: CASSALAGETGELFF; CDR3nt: TGTGCCAGCAGTGCCCTAGCGGGAGAAACCGGGGAGCTGTTTTTT
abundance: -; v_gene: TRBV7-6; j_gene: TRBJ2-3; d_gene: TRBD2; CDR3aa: CASSLEPGLHTDTQYF; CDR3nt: TGTGCCAGCAGCTTAGAACCGGGACTACATACAGATACGCAGTATTTT
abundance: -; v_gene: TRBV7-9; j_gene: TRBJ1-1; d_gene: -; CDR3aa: CASSFGNRLTVEAFF; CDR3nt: TGTGCCAGCAGCTTTGGGAACAGACTAACAGTGGAAGCTTTCTTT
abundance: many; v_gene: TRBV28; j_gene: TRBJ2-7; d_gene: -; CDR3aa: CASSLSRTRPYF; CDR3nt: TGTGCCAGCAGTTTGTCGAGGACCAGGCCGTACTTC
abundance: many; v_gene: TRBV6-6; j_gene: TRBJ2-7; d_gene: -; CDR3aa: CASSYNRYYEQYF; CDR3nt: TGTGCCAGCAGTTACAACCGGTACTACGAGCAGTACTTC
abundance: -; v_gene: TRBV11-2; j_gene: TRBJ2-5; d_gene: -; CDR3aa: CASSRPSGPSKTQCF; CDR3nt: TGTGCCAGCAGTCGCCCATCAGGACCTTCGAAGACCCAGTGCTTC